The 10 T cell receptor beta chains below were found in one sample sequenced in a study of early T cells in non-severe SARS-CoV-2 infection. TCRdb re-called the 5' RACE reads through MiXCR, storing one row per CDR3 protein. The sample holds roughly 60,000 distinct CDR3 sequences, 11% seen once. The specimen was whole blood, collected at baseline. These receptors came from an adult who was a healthcare worker with PCR-confirmed SARS-CoV-2 infection or an uninfected control (not recorded which).

V usage is TRBV25-1 and J usage is TRBJ1-2, with a possible D match to TRBD1 (6 bases). Trimming shortened V by 8 bases and J by 4 bases, and 11 bases separated the two germline ends. CDR1 and CDR2 (germline): MGHDK, SYGVNS. The CDR3 runs to 12 residues. The DNA for the CDR3 is TGTGCCAGCGGAGACAGGCTCTATGGCTACACCTTC. Residues: CASGDRLYGYTF.

The V and J genes are TRBV30 and TRBJ2-3; D is possibly TRBD1 or TRBD2 (5 bases each). This CDR3 region has 14 residues. Germline V CDR1 and CDR2: GTSNPN, SVGIG (reference sequence). Trimming cost V 5 bases and J 3 bases, with 15 bases left between them. In DNA form, the CDR3 reads TGTGCCTGGGGGGACGAGGCCGGGACAGATACGCAGTATTTT. Translated, it gives CAWGDEAGTDTQYF. Looking up the rest from reference TRBV30 and TRBJ2-3 gives the full variable domain: SQTIHQWPATLVQPVGSPLSLECTVEGTSNPNLYWYRQAAGRGLQLLFYSVGIGQISSEVPQNLSASRPQDRQFILSSKKLLLSDSGFYLCAWGDEAGTDTQYFGPGTRLTVL.

This clonotype was seen more than once but under ten times. The gene calls are TRBV7-9 and TRBJ2-5; the match to TRBD2 covers 14 bases. Germline-derived CDR1 and CDR2 are SEHNR and FQNEAQ (reference sequence). With V trimmed by 2 bases and J by 1 base, 15 bases remained unmatched. This CDR3 is built from 21 residues. CDR3 in amino acids: CASSLQSAGTSGGPVQETQYF. The CDR3 DNA follows: TGTGCCAGCAGCTTACAGTCCGCCGGGACTAGCGGGGGCCCTGTCCAAGAGACCCAGTACTTC.

This clonotype was found a few times. V gene TRBV12-3 or TRBV12-4 combines with J gene TRBJ2-3; TRBD2 matches 8 bases. The CDR3 spans 14 residues. V gave up 6 bases and J gave up 0 bases; unmatched junction bases: 2. CDR3 amino acids: CASRIAGSTDTQYF. CDR3 nucleotide sequence: TGTGCCAGCAGAATAGCGGGGAGCACAGATACGCAGTATTTT.

This clonotype has a handful of counts. The rearrangement uses TRBV18 and TRBJ2-1; TRBD2 matches 7 bases. V shed 4 bases and J 10 bases; nucleotides not matched to a gene: 16. Germline V gives CDR1 KGHSH, CDR2 LQKENI. This CDR3 is 16 amino acids long. CDR3 sequence: CASSQTIGTGGWEQFF. The DNA of the CDR3 is TGTGCCAGCTCACAGACCATCGGAACGGGGGGATGGGAGCAGTTCTTC.

The chain uses TRBV9 and TRBJ1-2; TRBD1 matches 7 bases. The CDR3 sequence is 14 residues long. V shed 0 bases and J 7 bases; nucleotides not matched to a gene: 6. CDR1 and CDR2 (germline): SGDLS, YYNGEE. CDR3 sequence: CASSVEGQRFGYTF. DNA of the CDR3: TGTGCCAGCAGCGTAGAGGGACAGAGGTTTGGCTACACCTTC.

This clonotype was seen repeatedly, ten times or more. The V gene is TRBV2, the J gene TRBJ1-6, with 7 bases identical to TRBD1. V dropped 7 bases and J dropped 6; count of bases not matched to a gene: 9. The V gene's germline CDR1 is SNHLY and CDR2 FYNNEI. This CDR3 is built from 15 residues. The CDR3 sequence is CASTLNRGGNSPLHF. Written as DNA, the CDR3 is TGTGCCAGCACCCTGAACAGGGGAGGTAATTCACCCCTCCACTTT.

This clonotype was picked up a small number of times. CDR3 protein: CASSSRQGAFGYTF. The CDR3 bases are TGTGCCAGCAGCTCCCGACAGGGGGCCTTTGGCTACACCTTC. The chain uses TRBV7-2 and TRBJ1-2; TRBD1 aligns across 10 bases. The CDR3 has 14 residues. Trimming removed 4 bases from V and 7 bases from J; junction bases left unmatched: 6. Germline V gene sequence: CDR1 SGHTA, CDR2 FQGNSA.

The sample holds many counts of this clonotype. The chain couples TRBV7-6 to TRBJ1-2; D ambiguous. V lost 5 bases to trimming and J lost 3 bases, with 16 bases between them. The CDR3 has 15 residues. Germline assignment: CDR1 SGHVS and CDR2 FNYEAQ. CDR3 nucleotide sequence: TGTGCCAGCAGCCCGCTGGACCGTGCGGACTATGGCTACACCTTC. The encoded protein is CASSPLDRADYGYTF.

This clonotype occurred a few times. The chain uses TRBV7-2 and TRBJ2-5; TRBD1 agrees at 7 bases. Germline assignment: CDR1 SGHTA and CDR2 FQGNSA. V lost 2 bases, J lost 4 bases, and 10 bases stayed unmatched. The CDR3 runs to 16 residues. CDR3 residues: CASSLPPGGVRETQYF. CDR3 in DNA: TGTGCCAGCAGCTTACCCCCAGGGGGAGTTCGAGAGACCCAGTACTTC.